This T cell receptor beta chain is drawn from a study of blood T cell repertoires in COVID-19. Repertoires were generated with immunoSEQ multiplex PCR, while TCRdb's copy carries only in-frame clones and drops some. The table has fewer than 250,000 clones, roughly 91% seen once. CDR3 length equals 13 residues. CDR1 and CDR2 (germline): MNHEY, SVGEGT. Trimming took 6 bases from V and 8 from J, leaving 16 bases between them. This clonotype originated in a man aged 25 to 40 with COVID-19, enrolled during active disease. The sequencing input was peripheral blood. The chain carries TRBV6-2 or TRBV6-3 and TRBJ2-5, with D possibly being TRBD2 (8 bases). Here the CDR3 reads CASSGTRGLTQYF. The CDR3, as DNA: TGTGCCAGCAGCGGGACTAGGGGGCTTACCCAGTACTTC.